These 9 T cell receptor beta chains were sequenced from one sample in a study of T cells expressing NK-cell markers. TCRdb processed the 5' RACE reads again and assigns one entry to each CDR3 protein, with no DNA. Its table records hundreds of thousands of distinct CDR3 sequences. Sequenced material: blood T cells: a sorted CD56 or NKG2C T cell subset, CD4+ or CD8+ T cells, or bulk PBMC T cells (not recorded which). All receptors come from a man between 18 and 69 years old in good health.

The V call is TRBV7-2, the J call TRBJ2-7. CDR3 length equals 13 residues. Germline assignment: CDR1 SGHTA and CDR2 FQGNSA. This CDR3 reads CASRRASGWEQYF.

V and J are TRBV20-1 and TRBJ2-7; TCRdb reports TRBD2, a call that lacks DNA to check it against. The CDR3 totals 14 residues. Germline values: CDR1 DFQATT, CDR2 SNEGSKA (reference sequence). The CDR3 here is CSAQVPRAHYEQYF.

The chain recombines TRBV5-1 with TRBJ2-5. CDR3 length: 14 amino acids. CDR1 and CDR2 from the germline V gene are SGHRS and YFSETQ. The CDR3 region is CASSLVDYQETQYF.

V and J are TRBV7-2 and TRBJ2-5; absent DNA, TCRdb's TRBD1 call cannot be checked. The CDR3 totals 16 residues. CDR1 SGHTA and CDR2 FQGNSA come from the germline V gene. The CDR3 sequence is CASSLRAVHKQETQYF.

The chain joins TRBV10-3 to TRBJ2-1; TCRdb indicates TRBD2, and absent DNA this call remains unverified. Germline CDR1 is ENHRY and CDR2 is SYGVKD. The CDR3 contains 15 residues. This CDR3 is CAITKAGVAANEQFF.

J is TRBJ1-2 and V is TRBV20-1; no DNA is available, so the TRBD1 call from TCRdb remains unchecked. CDR3 length equals 11 residues. Germline V gene lookup returns CDR1 DFQATT and CDR2 SNEGSKA (reference sequence). The CDR3 sequence: CSARTGLGYTF.

The V call is TRBV12-3 or TRBV12-4, the J call TRBJ1-2; TCRdb's D call of TRBD1 is untestable without DNA. The CDR3 loop spans 16 amino acids. CDR3 protein: CASSPSSGTGGRGYTF.

V and J are TRBV15 and TRBJ2-3; TCRdb outputs TRBD2, but without DNA this stays unchecked. This CDR3 has 16 amino acids. Germline V gene lookup returns CDR1 LNHNV and CDR2 YYDKDF (reference sequence). CDR3 loop: CATSRGTSGAPDTQYF.

The chain carries TRBV27 and TRBJ1-3. There are 14 residues in the CDR3. Per the germline V gene, CDR1 is MNHEY and CDR2 is SMNVEV (reference sequence). CDR3 loop: CASRTSITGNTIYF.